The 13 T cell receptor beta chains below were found in one sample sequenced in a study of blood T cells in healthy people across ages. The use of a sample-barcoded 5' primer and a J-beta primer mix characterized a second PCR of roughly 7 to 11 cycles. TCRdb re-analysed the 5' RACE reads in MiXCR, keeping a single row per CDR3 protein. The table shows 900,000 to 950,000 distinct CDR3 sequences, with under 35% occurring only once. The same data also went into a second study, on T cells of mothers and their children.

The sample comprised blood. The receptors come from a woman between 40 and 50 years old in good health.

Concerning this clonotype: A read error may explain this, as a much larger clone is one base away. The rearrangement joins TRBV11-2 to TRBJ2-1; no firm D call. Germline lookup yields CDR1 SGHAT and CDR2 FQNNGV. The CDR3 contains 13 residues. The CDR3 protein is CASSLVSYNERFF. The CDR3 DNA is TGTGCCAGCAGCTTAGTGTCCTACAATGAGCGGTTCTTC.

The gene calls are TRBV12-3 or TRBV12-4 and TRBJ1-2; TRBD1 might be the D (5 bases). CDR3 length: 14 amino acids. The germline V and J ends were trimmed by 5 bases and 4 bases, with 14 bases remaining between them. The CDR3 DNA sequence: TGTGCCAGCAGTCGCCAGGGCCCCCTCTATGGCTACACCTTC. Translated, it gives CASSRQGPLYGYTF.

Concerning this clonotype: Sequence at one end of the junction differs from germline and may be a read error. The chain links TRBV18 to TRBJ2-7; D perhaps matches TRBD2 (6 bases). Germline-derived CDR1 and CDR2 are KGHSH and LQKENI. The CDR3 spans 17 residues. CDR3 sequence reads: CACSPPGLETIPYEQYF. In DNA, the CDR3 is TGTGCCTGCTCACCCCCGGGACTCGAGACTATCCCCTACGAGCAGTACTTC. Variable domain in full (rest from reference TRBV18 and TRBJ2-7): NAGVMQNPRHLVRRRGQEARLRCSPMKGHSHVYWYRQLPEEGLKFMVYLQKENIIDESGMPKERFSAEFPKEGPSILRIQQVVRGDSAAYFCACSPPGLETIPYEQYFGPGTRLTVT.

This chain joins TRBV12-3 or TRBV12-4 and TRBJ1-6, with 7 bases lining up with TRBD1. The CDR3 covers 15 residues. V lost 5 bases and J lost 7; bases outside the gene matches: 8. The CDR3 DNA follows: TGTGCCAGCAGTCTTGCAGGGGGTTACAATTCACCCCTCCACTTT. Translating it yields CASSLAGGYNSPLHF.

The chain employs TRBV30 and TRBJ1-2; D uncertain. Trimming removed 0 bases at V and 3 bases at J, with 17 bases between. This CDR3 has 16 amino acids. CDR1 and CDR2 (germline): GTSNPN, SVGIG (reference sequence). The CDR3 reads CAWSVTNIGLYYGYTF. CDR3 coding DNA: TGTGCCTGGAGTGTAACGAACATCGGTTTGTACTATGGCTACACCTTC.

This clonotype has at least ten counts. J is TRBJ2-1 and V is TRBV15, with TRBD2 matching 9 bases. Germline CDR1 LNHNV, CDR2 YYDKDF (reference sequence). The J segment lost 1 base and the V segment lost 4 bases, leaving 5 bases of the junction unmatched. CDR3 length equals 16 residues. The CDR3 loop is CATSKTSGSSYNEQFF. For the CDR3, the DNA is TGTGCCACCAGCAAGACTAGCGGATCTTCCTACAATGAGCAGTTCTTC.

A note on this clonotype: A read error is possible here, since a much larger clone lies one base away. V usage is TRBV5-6 and J usage is TRBJ2-4; D ambiguous. The DNA end lines up better with TRBJ2-7; the J call may be wrong. This CDR3 is 13 amino acids long. Germline loops: CDR1 SGHDT, CDR2 YYEEEE. The CDR3 DNA is TGTACCAGCAGACCTCGAACCGTCTCCGAGCAGTACTTC. The encoded protein is CTSRPRTVSEQYF.

The J gene is TRBJ2-3, the V gene TRBV12-3 or TRBV12-4, with TRBD2 matching 8 bases. With V trimmed by 2 bases and J by 13 bases, 23 bases remained unmatched. There are 18 residues in the CDR3. The CDR3 region has the DNA TGTGCCAGCAGTTTACCGAGCGGGGGATTGAAGAGCACAGATGCGGAGTATTTT. Translating it yields CASSLPSGGLKSTDAEYF.

The gene calls are TRBV5-1 and TRBJ1-4; 9 bases agree with TRBD1. J lost 7 bases, V lost 4 bases, and 5 bases had no gene match. This CDR3 is built from 14 residues. The V gene's germline CDR1 is SGHRS and CDR2 YFSETQ. Here the CDR3 DNA reads TGCGCCAGCAGCACAGGGGGCAACGGTGAAAAACTGTTTTTT. As protein: CASSTGGNGEKLFF.

Only a few counts were recorded for this clonotype. The chain employs TRBV7-6 and TRBJ2-5; D is perhaps TRBD1 or TRBD2 (5 bases each). The germline CDR1 and CDR2 sequences are SGHVS and FNYEAQ. The CDR3 sequence is 13 residues long. Trimming left V 6 bases short and J 2 bases short, with 10 bases between. The chain's CDR3 is CASRGVVQETQYF. In nucleotides, the CDR3 is TGTGCCAGCAGGGGGGTGGTACAAGAGACCCAGTACTTC.

This clonotype was picked up a small number of times. The J gene is TRBJ1-5, the V gene TRBV6-2 or TRBV6-3; D is undetermined. Deletions cut 6 bases from V and 3 bases from J, with 3 bases between. Germline V gene data show CDR1 as MNHEY and CDR2 as SVGEGT. This CDR3 region has 11 residues. CDR3 DNA: TGTGCCAGCAGGAACAATCAGCCCCAGCATTTT. Translating gives CASRNNQPQHF.

The chain links TRBV12-3 or TRBV12-4 to TRBJ1-1; the match to TRBD1 covers 7 bases. J gave up 2 bases and V 3 bases, and 6 bases lay outside the gene matches. The CDR3 has 15 amino acids. The CDR3 region has the DNA TGTGCCAGCAGTTTCTCGACAGGGTTCAACACTGAAGCTTTCTTT. Amino acids: CASSFSTGFNTEAFF.

This clonotype has a count of ten or more. This chain joins TRBV18 and TRBJ2-5; D remains unclear. V was shortened by 3 bases and J by 0 bases, with 8 bases between the two germline ends. The CDR3 loop spans 14 amino acids. From germline, CDR1 is KGHSH and CDR2 LQKENI. In DNA, the CDR3 is TGTGCCAGCTCACCTTCGAGGTACCAAGAGACCCAGTACTTC. This sequence encodes CASSPSRYQETQYF. Full variable domain (missing parts from reference TRBV18 and TRBJ2-5): NAGVMQNPRHLVRRRGQEARLRCSPMKGHSHVYWYRQLPEEGLKFMVYLQKENIIDESGMPKERFSAEFPKEGPSILRIQQVVRGDSAAYFCASSPSRYQETQYFGPGTRLLVL.